This T cell receptor beta chain was obtained from a study of tumor-infiltrating lymphocytes in primary liver carcinoma. Turning to the study itself: The patient group consisted of men and women aged 30 to 69 years. Each of the samples returned roughly 3.65 to 7.5 million productive TCRbeta reads (a yield similar across tissue types).

About this clonotype itself: What it recognizes is unknown.

Priming with a constant-region primer yielded TCR beta cDNA from 450 to 550 ng total RNA. Three nested multiplex PCR rounds, a slightly modified ARM-PCR method, built the TCR beta libraries. TRBV1-TRBV30 forward primers paired with a C-beta reverse primer drove the first two PCR rounds, 10 cycles each. Via MiXCR, TCRdb re-called the multiplex PCR reads, giving one row per CDR3 protein. The sample contains about 200,000 distinct CDR3 sequences, less than 65% of which appear only once. Germline DNA was extracted too, while blood RNA derived from unsorted whole blood. Overall study results and limits: Tumor region pairs shared more overlap than did tumor-adjacent and tumor-blood pairs.

V was trimmed by 11 bases and J by 1 base, leaving 11 bases between them. The CDR3 runs to 12 residues. Germline CDR1 and CDR2: SEHNR and FQNEAQ (reference sequence). The receptor was isolated from a woman aged 60-70 years with primary liver carcinoma and hepatitis B virus infection. Input material: peripheral blood. This chain uses TRBV7-9 with TRBJ1-1; D is uncertain. The CDR3 here is CALGETNTEAFF. Written as DNA, the CDR3 is TGTGCCTTGGGCGAGACGAACACTGAAGCTTTCTTT.